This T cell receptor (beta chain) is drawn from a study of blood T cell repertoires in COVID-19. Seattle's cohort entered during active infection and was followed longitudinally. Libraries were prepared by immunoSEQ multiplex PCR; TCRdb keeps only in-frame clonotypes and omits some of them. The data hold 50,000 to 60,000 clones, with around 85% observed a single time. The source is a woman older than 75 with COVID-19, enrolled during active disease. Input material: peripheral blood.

CDR3 DNA sequence: TGCGCCAGCAGCTTGGACGGTGGGGGCTACCAAGAGACCCAGTACTTC. This sequence encodes CASSLDGGGYQETQYF. This sequence joins TRBV5-1 and TRBJ2-5; tentative D call: TRBD1 (6 bases). V was cut by 0 bases and J by 0 bases, with 12 bases left in between. This CDR3 has 16 residues. The germline CDR1 and CDR2 sequences are SGHRS and YFSETQ.